These 15 T cell receptor beta chains were all obtained from the same sample, sequenced in a study of CD8 T cells in Susac syndrome. Random hexamers primed reverse transcription of about 0.5 to 1 ug RNA. TCRdb processed the immunoSEQ multiplex PCR reads anew with MiXCR; each CDR3 protein has one entry. The sample carries about 120,000 distinct CDR3 sequences, less than 95% recorded once. Sequencing was carried out using CD4+ T cells from PBMCs. The receptors were gathered from a human donor in good health.

This sequence joins TRBV29-1 and TRBJ2-7, with D unclear. Germline V lookup: CDR1 SQVTM, CDR2 ANQGSEA. CDR3 length equals 13 residues. V lost 5 bases and J lost 8, with 19 bases in between. The DNA for the CDR3 is TGCAGCGTTTACCTTAGGGCGGCCGGCAAGCAGTACTTC. This translates into CSVYLRAAGKQYF.

On this clonotype itself: One end of the junction does not line up with germline, which may come from a read error. The genes are TRBV2 and TRBJ2-7, with D possibly matching TRBD1 (5 bases). The CDR3 is 12 amino acids. CDR1 and CDR2 from the germline V gene are SNHLY and FYNNEI. CDR3: CASRPFLRTSVF. Written as DNA, the CDR3 is TGTGCCAGCAGACCCTTCCTCCGGACATCCGTCTTC.

The chain combines TRBV29-1 with TRBJ2-5; TRBD2 matches at 7 bases. The CDR3 is 15 residues long. Germline CDR1 reads SQVTM; CDR2 reads ANQGSEA. The trim removed 6 bases at V and 5 bases at J, leaving 15 bases unmatched. As DNA, the CDR3 is TGCAGCGTCAGGAGGGGCGGGAGTCCAGGGGAGACCCAGTACTTC. Its translation is CSVRRGGSPGETQYF.

The table lists this clonotype with a few counts. The CDR3 spells CASSLEGLTYNEQFF. The CDR3 region has the DNA TGCGCCAGCAGCTTGGAAGGACTAACCTACAATGAGCAGTTCTTC. The chain couples TRBV5-1 to TRBJ2-1, with a tentative D call TRBD2 (6 bases). CDR1 and CDR2 (germline): SGHRS, YFSETQ. V was clipped by 0 bases and J by 2 bases, with 9 bases between them. The CDR3 is 15 residues long.

The CDR3 is CASSQDMRQGPNQPQHF. For the CDR3, the DNA is TGCGCCAGCAGCCAAGATATGAGACAGGGGCCCAATCAGCCCCAGCATTTT. The J gene is TRBJ1-5, the V gene TRBV4-1; 8 nucleotides agree with TRBD1. After removal of 0 bases from V and 3 bases from J, the junction contained 7 bases not matched to a gene. Germline V CDR1 and CDR2: MGHRA, YSYEKL. This CDR3 region has 17 residues.

The chain employs TRBV18 and TRBJ2-7; TRBD2 is a possible D gene (6 bases). Germline V CDR1 and CDR2: KGHSH, LQKENI. V lost 3 bases, J lost 3 bases, and 12 bases lay in between. This CDR3 is built from 14 residues. DNA for the CDR3: TGTGCCAGCTCACCCGCGGGACTGAACTACGAGCAGTACTTC. It encodes CASSPAGLNYEQYF.

CDR3 nucleotide sequence: TGTGCCAGCAGTGCCCGACAGGGAACCTACGAGCAGTACTTC. Residues: CASSARQGTYEQYF. The gene calls are TRBV6-6 and TRBJ2-7; the match to TRBD1 covers 7 bases. V gave up 5 bases and J gave up 2 bases; unmatched junction bases: 6. The CDR3 spans 14 residues. The germline V gene encodes CDR1 MNHNY and CDR2 SVGAGI (reference sequence).

V usage is TRBV6-2 or TRBV6-3 and J usage is TRBJ2-1; D is perhaps TRBD2 (6 bases). V gave up 3 bases and J gave up 8 bases, with 20 bases separating them. This CDR3 has 16 amino acids. Germline V CDR1 and CDR2: MNHEY, SVGEGT. CDR3 coding DNA: TGTGCCAGCAGTTATCAACGGGCCCGGGGGAGTGATGAGCAGTTCTTC. This encodes CASSYQRARGSDEQFF.

The chain carries TRBV10-3 and TRBJ2-3, with 9 nucleotides matching TRBD1. After removal of 6 bases from V and 1 base from J, the junction contained 11 bases not matched to a gene. CDR3 length: 17 amino acids. Germline lookup yields CDR1 ENHRY and CDR2 SYGVKD. CDR3 region: CAIRPNEDRGRTDTQYF. For the CDR3, the DNA is TGTGCCATCAGGCCCAACGAGGACAGGGGCCGCACAGATACGCAGTATTTT.

This rearrangement joins TRBV2 to TRBJ1-1, with D unclear. The CDR3 is 12 amino acids. Germline V gene lookup returns CDR1 SNHLY and CDR2 FYNNEI. The V end was cut by 8 bases, the J end by 3 bases, with 10 bases between. In DNA, the CDR3 is TGTGCCAGCTGCTACGCTGACACTGAAGCTTTCTTT. Encoded protein: CASCYADTEAFF.

The rearrangement links TRBV30 to TRBJ2-3; D is unresolved. Trimming shortened V by 5 bases and J by 1 base, and 13 bases separated the two germline ends. Germline loops: CDR1 GTSNPN, CDR2 SVGIG (reference sequence). This CDR3 spans 14 amino acids. The CDR3 DNA sequence: TGTGCCTGGGGCGACCAGGCCGGCACAGATACGCAGTATTTT. It codes for CAWGDQAGTDTQYF.

The chain couples TRBV28 to TRBJ1-5, with a tentative D call TRBD1 (5 bases). Germline V gene lookup returns CDR1 MDHEN and CDR2 SYDVKM. The CDR3 spans 16 residues. Trimming took off 5 bases at V and 5 bases at J, with 19 bases between the two ends. The CDR3 sequence: CASSRSTGFRHQPQHF. The DNA for the CDR3 is TGTGCCAGCAGTCGGTCAACAGGCTTCAGGCATCAGCCCCAGCATTTT.

This clonotype showed up just a few times. The J gene is TRBJ2-6, the V gene TRBV11-1; TRBD1 is a possible D gene (6 bases). The V gene's germline CDR1 is SGHAT and CDR2 FQDESV (reference sequence). The CDR3 loop spans 15 amino acids. Trimming shortened V by 4 bases and J by 0 bases, and 7 bases separated the two germline ends. The CDR3 DNA reads TGTGCCAGCAGCTCGACAGGCTCTGGGGCCAACGTCCTGACTTTC. This sequence encodes CASSSTGSGANVLTF.

The chain employs TRBV7-2 and TRBJ2-5; D is undetermined. Looked up from germline, CDR1 is SGHTA and CDR2 is FQGNSA. The CDR3 consists of 11 residues. Trimming stripped 5 bases from V and 5 bases from J, with 6 bases between. CDR3 in amino acids: CASSRLETQYF. The DNA for the CDR3 is TGTGCCAGCAGCAGGTTGGAGACCCAGTACTTC.

The count of this clonotype is one. The rearrangement links TRBV7-9 to TRBJ1-3; D not resolved. Trimming cost V 2 bases and J 2 bases, with 4 bases left between them. Looked up from germline, CDR1 is SEHNR and CDR2 is FQNEAQ (reference sequence). CDR3 length equals 13 residues. The chain's CDR3 is CASSLSAGNTIYF. The DNA for the CDR3 is TGTGCCAGCAGCTTAAGCGCTGGAAACACCATATATTTT. The entire variable domain, with the rest obtained from reference TRBV7-9 and TRBJ1-3, is as follows: DTGVSQNPRHKITKRGQNVTFRCDPISEHNRLYWYRQTLGQGPEFLTYFQNEAQLEKSRLLSDRFSAERPKGSFSTLEIQRTEQGDSAMYLCASSLSAGNTIYFGEGSWLTVV.